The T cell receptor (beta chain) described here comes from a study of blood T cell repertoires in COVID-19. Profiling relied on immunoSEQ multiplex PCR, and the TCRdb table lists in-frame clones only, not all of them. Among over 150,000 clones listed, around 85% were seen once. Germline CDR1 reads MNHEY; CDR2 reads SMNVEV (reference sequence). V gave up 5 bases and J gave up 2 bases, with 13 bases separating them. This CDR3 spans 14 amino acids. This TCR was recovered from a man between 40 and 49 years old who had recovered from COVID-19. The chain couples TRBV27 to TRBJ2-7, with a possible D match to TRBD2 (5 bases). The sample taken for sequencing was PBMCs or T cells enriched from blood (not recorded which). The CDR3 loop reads CASSLSTGAYEQYF. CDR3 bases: TGTGCCAGCAGTCTTTCGACCGGGGCCTACGAGCAGTACTTC.